Reported below is one TCR beta chain. Its antigen is undetermined. 13 Jbeta primers and 60 Vbeta primers were used for the PCR. TCRdb keeps only in-frame clones here, not all; method: immunoSEQ multiplex PCR. Here the sample spans 150,000 to 200,000 clones, less than 90% being singletons. This record belongs to a study of cytomegalovirus exposure and HLA in healthy donors. Study observations and caveats: Researchers reported in a later analysis that a missense DCLRE1C variant was tied to TCR beta V- and J-gene trimming. Some TCR beta chains (about 180 of them) were listed as cytomegalovirus-associated. Available immune exposure information was restricted to CMV serostatus only. The HLA-A and HLA-B alleles of most subjects were reportedly predicted accurately from TCR beta sequences.

The CDR3 totals 16 residues. The germline V gene encodes CDR1 SGHRS and CDR2 YFSETQ. Trimming took off 3 bases at V and 8 bases at J, with 21 bases between the two ends. Material: PBMCs. The TCR comes from a young man in good health and CMV-seronegative. The rearrangement joins TRBV5-1 to TRBJ2-1; D perhaps matches TRBD2 (7 bases). This chain's CDR3 is CASSSRGIGTNDEQFF. The CDR3 nucleotides read TGCGCCAGCAGCTCCAGGGGCATCGGGACTAACGATGAGCAGTTCTTC.